This T cell receptor beta chain was sequenced in a study of blood T cell repertoires in COVID-19. Study information: Donors in the United States, Italy and Spain gave samples during acute or convalescent COVID-19. From T cells, B-cell-depleted T cells, or PBMCs came the material, which was cDNA or gDNA.

As originally analysed: Reference gene primer amplification gave nucleated cell count estimates. Using immunoSEQ multiplex PCR, the repertoire was profiled, and TCRdb retains in-frame clones only, with some absent. V and J calls plus clone size are reproduced from that table; the DNA served to infer D and trimming. The sample records about 270,000 clones, roughly 84% being singletons. The length of the CDR3 is 14 residues. Germline lookup yields CDR1 SGHNT and CDR2 YYREEE (reference sequence). J gave up 5 bases and V 4 bases, and 8 bases lay outside the gene matches. The specimen sequenced was peripheral blood. The receptor's source is a woman in her late teens or twenties with acute or convalescent COVID-19. This chain connects TRBV5-4 to TRBJ2-5; 7 nucleotides align to TRBD1. CDR3 region: CASSVNRGEETQYF. DNA for the CDR3: TGTGCCAGCAGCGTCAACAGGGGTGAGGAGACCCAGTACTTC.